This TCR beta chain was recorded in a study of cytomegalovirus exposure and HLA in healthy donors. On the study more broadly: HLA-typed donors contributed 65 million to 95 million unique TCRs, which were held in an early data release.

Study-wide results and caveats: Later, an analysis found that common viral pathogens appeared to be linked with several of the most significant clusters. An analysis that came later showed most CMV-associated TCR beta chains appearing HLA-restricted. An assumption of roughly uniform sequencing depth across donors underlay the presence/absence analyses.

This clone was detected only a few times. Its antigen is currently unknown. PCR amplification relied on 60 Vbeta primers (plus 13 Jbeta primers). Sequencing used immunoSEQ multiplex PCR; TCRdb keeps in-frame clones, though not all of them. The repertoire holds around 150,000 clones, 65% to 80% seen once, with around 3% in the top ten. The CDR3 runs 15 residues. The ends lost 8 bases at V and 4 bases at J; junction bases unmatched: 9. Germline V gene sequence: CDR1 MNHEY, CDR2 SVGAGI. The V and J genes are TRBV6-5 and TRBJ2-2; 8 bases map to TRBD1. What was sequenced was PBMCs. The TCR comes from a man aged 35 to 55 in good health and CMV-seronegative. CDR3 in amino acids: CASGAGTGVTGELFF. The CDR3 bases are TGTGCCAGCGGGGCGGGGACAGGCGTCACCGGGGAGCTGTTTTTT.